This T cell receptor (beta chain) was recorded in a study of blood T cell repertoires in COVID-19. Study-wide context: PBMCs, B-cell-depleted T cells, or T cells were the source of the cDNA or gDNA that made up the material.

As for this clone: The identical CDR3 is also encoded by other nucleotide sequences in the sample.

Clones were read by immunoSEQ multiplex PCR, and TCRdb kept only the in-frame ones, dropping some. The sample holds fewer than 200,000 clones, around 87% seen once. V shed 8 bases and J shed 1 base, with 11 bases lying between them. Germline V gene lookup returns CDR1 SGHRS and CDR2 YFSETQ. This CDR3 has 13 amino acids. The sequenced material came from peripheral blood. The receptor was isolated from an older woman with COVID-19, enrolled during active disease. V is TRBV5-1 and J is TRBJ2-3; D possibly corresponds to TRBD2 (5 bases). The CDR3 sequence: CASRTGGTDTQYF. The CDR3 DNA reads TGCGCCAGTCGGACTGGGGGCACAGATACGCAGTATTTT.